This TCR beta chain was sequenced in a study of identical twins. Healthy Caucasians, and only they, were the donors. Ten or more counts support this clonotype. TCRdb passed the 5' RACE reads through MiXCR, listing each CDR3 protein once. The sample comprises around 960,000 distinct CDR3 sequences, roughly an eighth of which are singletons, and about 1.5% rests with the top ten. The CDR3 totals 13 residues. V was clipped by 4 bases and J by 3 bases; unmatched bases: 4. The germline V gene encodes CDR1 DFQATT and CDR2 SNEGSKA (reference sequence). In addition, the sample was reused for a study of yellow fever vaccine responses in identical twins.

Sequenced sample: PBMCs. This receptor was taken from a young woman in good health. The chain carries TRBV20-1 and TRBJ2-5, with 8 nucleotides matching TRBD2. DNA of the CDR3: TGCAGTGCTAAACTAGCGGTAAAAGAGACCCAGTACTTC. Amino acid sequence: CSAKLAVKETQYF.